The 20 T cell receptor beta chains below were found in one sample sequenced in a study of response to subunit inactivated influenza vaccine. MiXCR, run by TCRdb on the RT-PCR reads, gives a single entry per CDR3 protein. The sample lists more than 250,000 distinct CDR3 sequences, less than 25% occurring once. Here the sequenced sample was PBMCs from blood, taken less than 22 months after vaccination. These receptor sequences come from a man between 45 and 75 years old who received an inactivated influenza vaccine.

The genes are TRBV14 and TRBJ1-2; D gene ambiguous. The CDR3 extends over 12 amino acids. CDR1 is SGHDN, CDR2 FVKESK, per germline. V was cut by 4 bases and J by 9 bases, with 12 bases left in between. The CDR3 here is CASSPDMLRYTF. The CDR3 DNA reads as TGTGCCAGCAGCCCAGACATGCTCCGCTACACCTTC.

V gene TRBV7-2 combines with J gene TRBJ1-2, with TRBD1 matching 9 bases. Germline V gene lookup returns CDR1 SGHTA and CDR2 FQGNSA. J was trimmed by 8 bases and V by 5 bases; bases with no gene match: 15. The length of the CDR3 is 16 residues. CDR3 nucleotide sequence: TGTGCCAGCAGCGTTCCCCCGGGACAGGGCACGGGAGGCTACACCTTC. It is translated as CASSVPPGQGTGGYTF.

This clonotype showed up just a few times. The V gene is TRBV15, the J gene TRBJ2-6; D unclear. Germline CDR1 reads LNHNV; CDR2 reads YYDKDF (reference sequence). V was pared by 8 bases and J by 4 bases, with 12 bases between. The CDR3 length is 14 residues. The CDR3 region is CATAWELGANVLTF. CDR3 nucleotides: TGTGCCACCGCCTGGGAATTGGGGGCCAACGTCCTGACTTTC.

This clonotype was observed a handful of times. The rearrangement joins TRBV7-9 to TRBJ1-1; a possible D gene is TRBD1 (5 bases). Germline-derived CDR1 and CDR2 are SEHNR and FQNEAQ (reference sequence). The CDR3 length is 16 residues. V was pared by 1 base and J by 5 bases, with 17 bases between. The CDR3 DNA is TGTGCCAGCAGCTTAGTTTTGCCAGGGAGGGTAACTGAAGCTTTCTTT. Protein: CASSLVLPGRVTEAFF.

The rearrangement joins TRBV7-9 to TRBJ1-4, with a possible D match to TRBD1 (5 bases). CDR1 is SEHNR and CDR2 is FQNEAQ in the germline V gene (reference sequence). V was clipped by 5 bases and J by 4 bases, with 14 bases between them. The CDR3 is made up of 15 amino acids. The CDR3: CASSGGGGLNEKLFF. CDR3 nucleotide sequence: TGTGCCAGCAGCGGGGGGGGAGGCCTTAATGAAAAACTGTTTTTT.

The rearrangement joins TRBV29-1 to TRBJ2-3; TRBD1 might be the D (6 bases). CDR3 length equals 12 residues. V was trimmed by 4 bases and J by 4 bases, leaving 9 bases between them. CDR1 SQVTM and CDR2 ANQGSEA come from the germline V gene. The CDR3 DNA reads TGCAGCGTTGCTGAGGGGGCAGATACGCAGTATTTT. Translated, it gives CSVAEGADTQYF.

In its sample, this clonotype was seen a few times. The CDR3 sequence: CASSILGGYSNQPQHF. CDR3 DNA sequence: TGTGCCAGTAGTATTTTAGGCGGTTATAGCAATCAGCCCCAGCATTTT. This chain connects TRBV19 to TRBJ1-5; D is unresolved. The CDR3 spans 16 residues. Trimming shortened V by 3 bases and J by 0 bases, and 12 bases separated the two germline ends. The germline V gene has CDR1 LNHDA and CDR2 SQIVND (reference sequence). The full variable domain, in which reference TRBV19 and TRBJ1-5 provide the parts outside the CDR3, is DGGITQSPKYLFRKEGQNVTLSCEQNLNHDAMYWYRQDPGQGLRLIYYSQIVNDFQKGDIAEGYSVSREKKESFPLTVTSAQKNPTAFYLCASSILGGYSNQPQHFGDGTRLSIL.

This clonotype was picked up a small number of times. The V call is TRBV5-6, the J call TRBJ1-2; TRBD1 might be the D (5 bases). Germline CDR1 is SGHDT and CDR2 is YYEEEE. CDR3 length: 13 residues. The V and J ends lost 6 bases and 4 bases respectively, with 13 bases between them. In nucleotides, the CDR3 is TGTGCCAGCAACCGACGAGGGGCCTATGGCTACACCTTC. Translation gives CASNRRGAYGYTF. Based on the CDR3 plus reference TRBV5-6 and TRBJ1-2, the full variable domain is DAGVTQSPTHLIKTRGQQVTLRCSPKSGHDTVSWYQQALGQGPQFIFQYYEEEERQRGNFPDRFSGHQFPNYSSELNVNALLLGDSALYLCASNRRGAYGYTFGSGTRLTVV.

The genes are TRBV25-1 and TRBJ2-5; unclear D gene. Per germline, CDR1 MGHDK and CDR2 SYGVNS. V was cut by 3 bases and J by 4 bases, with 12 bases left in between. There are 14 residues in the CDR3. CDR3 nucleotide sequence: TGTGCCAGCAGTGAGGTGGGCGTCTCAGAGACCCAGTACTTC. It codes for CASSEVGVSETQYF.

This clonotype was seen only a few times. The chain carries TRBV6-1 and TRBJ1-2; tentatively, D is TRBD1 (6 bases). Germline V CDR1 and CDR2: MNHNS, SASEGT. CDR3 length: 15 amino acids. Trimming shortened V by 5 bases and J by 0 bases, and 13 bases separated the two germline ends. CDR3 amino acids: CASSIRTVTNYGYTF. CDR3 coding DNA: TGTGCCAGCAGTATTCGGACAGTTACTAACTATGGCTACACCTTC.

The V gene is TRBV10-2, the J gene TRBJ2-1; 8 nucleotides line up with TRBD2. CDR1 and CDR2 from the germline V gene are WSHSY and SAAADI. This CDR3 region has 16 residues. The J segment lost 6 bases and the V segment lost 7 bases, leaving 14 bases of the junction unmatched. The CDR3 DNA reads as TGCGCCAGCACCCCCGGACTAGCCTTGTTTGGCAATGAGCAGTTCTTC. Encoded protein: CASTPGLALFGNEQFF.

The chain recombines TRBV19 with TRBJ1-2; D gene unclear. The ends were cut back, 3 bases at V and 3 bases at J, with 14 bases in the middle. The CDR3 spans 15 residues. Per the germline V gene, CDR1 is LNHDA and CDR2 is SQIVND (reference sequence). CDR3 sequence reads: CASSIGQPRDYGYTF. As DNA, the CDR3 is TGTGCCAGTAGTATTGGGCAGCCTAGGGACTATGGCTACACCTTC. Based on the CDR3 plus reference TRBV19 and TRBJ1-2, the full variable domain is DGGITQSPKYLFRKEGQNVTLSCEQNLNHDAMYWYRQDPGQGLRLIYYSQIVNDFQKGDIAEGYSVSREKKESFPLTVTSAQKNPTAFYLCASSIGQPRDYGYTFGSGTRLTVV.

Turning to this clonotype: This CDR3 fails to terminate in the conserved phenylalanine or tryptophan, so it likely reflects a read error. V and J are TRBV20-1 and TRBJ1-1, with 8 bases matching TRBD1. Losses at the gene ends were 0 bases for V and 7 bases for J; bases not matched to a gene: 4. Germline values: CDR1 DFQATT, CDR2 SNEGSKA (reference sequence). The CDR3 sequence is 13 residues long. The DNA for the CDR3 is TGCAGTGCTAGAGACAGGGGGCTAGGTGAAGCTTTCCTT. Protein: CSARDRGLGEAFL.

The rearrangement uses TRBV28 and TRBJ2-7; 12 bases fit TRBD2. The germline CDR1 and CDR2 sequences are MDHEN and SYDVKM. The CDR3 extends over 15 amino acids. The J segment lost 0 bases and the V segment lost 7 bases, leaving 4 bases of the junction unmatched. CDR3 sequence: CASTLTSGSSYEQYF. Written as DNA, the CDR3 is TGTGCCAGCACCTTGACTAGCGGGAGCTCCTACGAGCAGTACTTC.

This clonotype was recorded a few times. CDR3 nucleotide sequence: TGCGCCAGCAGCCAAGGCCTGCAAAGCTCCTACGAGCAGTACTTC. The encoded protein is CASSQGLQSSYEQYF. The chain recombines TRBV4-1 with TRBJ2-7; D ambiguous. The CDR3 consists of 15 residues. Germline CDR1 and CDR2: MGHRA and YSYEKL. V lost 1 base and J lost 0, with 10 bases in between.

This clonotype showed up just a few times. The chain joins TRBV19 to TRBJ1-1; D is unclear. The length of the CDR3 is 13 residues. Germline-derived CDR1 and CDR2 are LNHDA and SQIVND (reference sequence). V lost 7 bases and J lost 4, with 13 bases in between. The CDR3 loop reads CASTRRAGTEAFF. The DNA of the CDR3 is TGTGCCAGTACCCGAAGAGCAGGCACTGAAGCTTTCTTT.

The rearrangement links TRBV9 to TRBJ2-7, with D possibly matching TRBD1 (5 bases). The CDR3 is 14 amino acids. V lost 0 bases and J lost 2, with 9 bases in between. Germline CDR1 is SGDLS and CDR2 is YYNGEE. In DNA form, the CDR3 reads TGTGCCAGCAGCGTAGGACAGAGCACCTACGAGCAGTACTTC. Translated, it gives CASSVGQSTYEQYF.

The table lists this clonotype with a few counts. The J gene is TRBJ2-5, the V gene TRBV3-1; D is uncertain. The CDR3 is 13 residues long. The V end lost 1 base, the J end lost 1 base, and 4 bases lay between the germline ends. The germline V gene encodes CDR1 LGHDT and CDR2 YNNKEL (reference sequence). CDR3 protein: CASSQGVQETQYF. DNA of the CDR3: TGTGCCAGCAGCCAAGGAGTCCAAGAGACCCAGTACTTC.

This rearrangement joins TRBV6-5 to TRBJ2-1; no clear D. This CDR3 has 12 residues. Per the germline V gene, CDR1 is MNHEY and CDR2 is SVGAGI. V was clipped by 4 bases and J by 6 bases, with 7 bases between them. CDR3 amino acids: CASSSVGNEQFF. The CDR3 nucleotides are TGTGCCAGCAGTTCCGTCGGCAATGAGCAGTTCTTC.

This clonotype was found many times. The chain combines TRBV4-3 with TRBJ1-6, with TRBD1 matching over 8 bases. The germline V gene has CDR1 LGHNA and CDR2 YSLEER. CDR3 size: 15 residues. Trimming at V came to 4 bases and at J to 7 bases, leaving 6 bases not matched to a gene. CDR3 region: CASSLTTGDNSPLHF. CDR3 in DNA: TGCGCCAGCAGCCTCACGACAGGGGACAATTCACCCCTCCACTTT.